The 28 T cell receptor beta chains below come from one sample, sequenced in a study of cytomegalovirus exposure and HLA in healthy donors. The PCR made use of 60 Vbeta and 13 Jbeta primers. The table came from immunoSEQ multiplex PCR; TCRdb's copy has only in-frame clones and leaves some out. The sample includes 99,000 or so clones, 75% to 85% of them seen just once. The sequenced sample was PBMCs. These receptors were collected from a man aged 25 to 45 in good health and CMV-seronegative.

The chain is built from TRBV5-1 and TRBJ1-4, with 7 bases that match TRBD1. This CDR3 spans 17 amino acids. CDR1 and CDR2 (germline): SGHRS, YFSETQ. V was clipped by 0 bases and J by 5 bases; unmatched bases: 10. This CDR3 is CASSLGAVGQQNEKLFF. In nucleotides, the CDR3 is TGCGCCAGCAGCTTGGGGGCCGTGGGACAGCAAAATGAAAAACTGTTTTTT.

The chain combines TRBV30 with TRBJ2-3, with TRBD2 matching 9 bases. Germline-derived CDR1 and CDR2 are GTSNPN and SVGIG (reference sequence). This CDR3 is built from 16 residues. With V trimmed by 1 base and J by 3 bases, 8 bases remained unmatched. CDR3 coding DNA: TGTGCCTGGAGTGCCTTGGCTAGCGGGGATACAGATACGCAGTATTTT. Amino acid sequence: CAWSALASGDTDTQYF.

The rearrangement links TRBV5-1 to TRBJ1-1; D is perhaps TRBD1 (6 bases). Trimming removed 3 bases from V and 4 bases from J, with 16 bases in between. The CDR3 length is 15 residues. Germline-derived CDR1 and CDR2 are SGHRS and YFSETQ. CDR3 sequence: CASSSRGNAPTEAFF. The CDR3 DNA reads as TGCGCCAGCAGCTCTAGGGGGAATGCACCCACTGAAGCTTTCTTT.

This chain connects TRBV29-1 to TRBJ2-3; the match to TRBD2 covers 8 bases. CDR1 is SQVTM, CDR2 ANQGSEA, per germline. This CDR3 region has 15 residues. V lost 5 bases and J lost 2; bases outside the gene matches: 9. DNA of the CDR3: TGCAGCGTTCCCTTCCTAGCGGGCTTCACAGATACGCAGTATTTT. Translating it yields CSVPFLAGFTDTQYF.

Details on this clone: The same CDR3 arises from other DNA sequences in this sample as well. The V call is TRBV15, the J call TRBJ2-3; tentatively, D is TRBD2 (6 bases). The CDR3 is made up of 13 amino acids. The germline CDR1 and CDR2 sequences are LNHNV and YYDKDF (reference sequence). The germline V and J ends were trimmed by 0 bases and 6 bases, with 7 bases remaining between them. CDR3 protein: CATSRDRGDTQYF. The CDR3 DNA sequence: TGTGCCACCAGCAGAGATCGGGGGGATACGCAGTATTTT.

The gene calls are TRBV27 and TRBJ1-1, with D hard to call. V was shortened by 5 bases and J by 0 bases, with 13 bases between the two germline ends. This CDR3 is 15 amino acids long. Germline values: CDR1 MNHEY, CDR2 SMNVEV (reference sequence). CDR3 in amino acids: CASSLTTSMNTEAFF. CDR3 coding DNA: TGTGCCAGCAGTCTGACGACAAGCATGAACACTGAAGCTTTCTTT.

This clone was seen a handful of times. The chain uses TRBV6-1 and TRBJ1-5; D perhaps matches TRBD1 (6 bases). Trimming left V 7 bases short and J 3 bases short, with 16 bases between. Germline V gene lookup returns CDR1 MNHNS and CDR2 SASEGT. This CDR3 spans 15 amino acids. The CDR3: CASILLDSLNQPQHF. Written as DNA, the CDR3 is TGTGCCAGCATTCTTTTGGACAGTCTCAATCAGCCCCAGCATTTT.

This clone was counted only a few times. The chain joins TRBV10-3 to TRBJ1-3, with D hard to call. This CDR3 comprises 16 residues. Germline loops: CDR1 ENHRY, CDR2 SYGVKD. V was clipped by 3 bases and J by 0 bases, with 12 bases between them. CDR3 protein: CAISEKGEGSGNTIYF. In nucleotides, the CDR3 is TGTGCCATCAGTGAAAAGGGTGAGGGCTCTGGAAACACCATATATTTT.

V is TRBV7-9 and J is TRBJ2-4, with TRBD1 as a possible D gene (5 bases). V was pared by 2 bases and J by 9 bases, with 11 bases between. Per the germline V gene, CDR1 is SEHNR and CDR2 is FQNEAQ (reference sequence). CDR3 length equals 13 residues. The CDR3 coding sequence is TGTGCCAGCAGCTTACAACGCGACAGCATTCAGTACTTC. It codes for CASSLQRDSIQYF. The full variable domain, in which reference TRBV7-9 and TRBJ2-4 provide the parts outside the CDR3, is DTGVSQNPRHKITKRGQNVTFRCDPISEHNRLYWYRQTLGQGPEFLTYFQNEAQLEKSRLLSDRFSAERPKGSFSTLEIQRTEQGDSAMYLCASSLQRDSIQYFGAGTRLSVL.

The V gene is TRBV18, the J gene TRBJ2-5; 9 bases match TRBD1. Germline CDR1 and CDR2: KGHSH and LQKENI. Germline trimming cut 4 bases from V and 2 bases from J; bases unmatched to any gene: 2. This CDR3 has 14 residues. CDR3 region: CASSQGQGQETQYF. CDR3 DNA: TGTGCCAGCTCACAGGGACAGGGTCAAGAGACCCAGTACTTC.

This clone was detected only once. This rearrangement joins TRBV2 to TRBJ2-7; TRBD1 matches 8 bases. The ends lost 4 bases at V and 6 bases at J; junction bases unmatched: 5. The CDR3 sequence is 13 residues long. Germline CDR1 reads SNHLY; CDR2 reads FYNNEI. CDR3: CASSGDRQREQYF. In DNA, the CDR3 is TGTGCCAGCAGTGGGGACAGGCAACGCGAGCAGTACTTC.

Here the CDR3 DNA reads TGTGCCAGCAGCTTAACACCTAACTATGGCTACACCTTC. Its translation: CASSLTPNYGYTF. This rearrangement joins TRBV7-9 to TRBJ1-2; D not certain. The V gene's germline CDR1 is SEHNR and CDR2 FQNEAQ (reference sequence). The CDR3 sequence is 13 residues long. Trimming shortened V by 2 bases and J by 0 bases, and 4 bases separated the two germline ends.

This clone was observed a few times. V and J are TRBV7-6 and TRBJ2-1; 9 bases agree with TRBD2. Germline CDR1 reads SGHVS; CDR2 reads FNYEAQ. CDR3 length: 16 amino acids. The ends lost 1 base at V and 8 bases at J; junction bases unmatched: 9. The CDR3 loop reads CASSLGGGRAMDEQFF. The CDR3 coding sequence is TGTGCCAGCAGCTTAGGGGGCGGGAGGGCCATGGATGAGCAGTTCTTC.

In its sample, this clone was seen once. V is TRBV15 and J is TRBJ2-7, with TRBD1 matching over 9 bases. The length of the CDR3 is 14 residues. Per germline, CDR1 LNHNV and CDR2 YYDKDF (reference sequence). The ends lost 4 bases at V and 5 bases at J; junction bases unmatched: 6. CDR3 in amino acids: CATSTGTGNDEQYF. The CDR3 DNA sequence: TGTGCCACCAGCACGGGGACAGGGAACGACGAGCAGTACTTC.

This clone was observed once. CDR3 in amino acids: CASSQEQGAYGYTF. The CDR3 nucleotides read TGCGCCAGCAGCCAAGAACAGGGGGCGTATGGCTACACCTTC. The chain joins TRBV4-3 to TRBJ1-2; 9 nucleotides match TRBD1. Germline-derived CDR1 and CDR2 are LGHNA and YSLEER. The V and J ends lost 0 bases and 5 bases, in that order; junction bases with no gene match: 1. The CDR3 runs 14 residues.

By sample share, this clone is medium-sized. V usage is TRBV6-1 and J usage is TRBJ1-1, with D tentatively TRBD1 (6 bases). Trimming left V 4 bases short and J 1 base short, with 19 bases between. The CDR3 runs to 17 residues. The germline V gene encodes CDR1 MNHNS and CDR2 SASEGT. The CDR3 bases are TGTGCCAGCAGTGCCGCCCCTCGGGGGGGGGCGAACACTGAAGCTTTCTTT. Translated, it gives CASSAAPRGGANTEAFF.

The chain is built from TRBV30 and TRBJ1-2, with D possibly TRBD1 on 6 matching bases. Germline V gives CDR1 GTSNPN, CDR2 SVGIG (reference sequence). Trimming pared 0 bases from V and 8 bases from J, leaving 16 bases between. The CDR3 totals 14 residues. CDR3 nucleotides: TGTGCCTGGAGTGTGATGGGGCAGGGGCTAGGCTACACCTTC. Residues: CAWSVMGQGLGYTF.

The V call is TRBV15, the J call TRBJ1-1; possibly TRBD1 for D (5 bases). The V gene's germline CDR1 is LNHNV and CDR2 YYDKDF (reference sequence). This CDR3 is built from 15 residues. Trimming cost V 4 bases and J 0 bases, with 12 bases left between them. As DNA, the CDR3 is TGTGCCACCAGCACTCCCGGCAGGGTGAACACTGAAGCTTTCTTT. Residues: CATSTPGRVNTEAFF.

This clone has more than one count but fewer than ten. J is TRBJ2-1 and V is TRBV6-6; no reliable D call. Trimming removed 0 bases at V and 9 bases at J, with 12 bases between. Looked up from germline, CDR1 is MNHNY and CDR2 is SVGAGI (reference sequence). The CDR3 has 14 residues. The chain's CDR3 is CASSYSRLPGEQFF. In DNA, the CDR3 is TGTGCCAGCAGTTACTCGAGGCTACCTGGTGAGCAGTTCTTC.

The rearrangement links TRBV7-9 to TRBJ2-7; a weak D match, TRBD1 (5 bases). This CDR3 has 14 amino acids. The V gene lost 2 bases and the J gene lost 9 bases, with 17 bases spanning the gap. Germline values: CDR1 SEHNR, CDR2 FQNEAQ (reference sequence). In nucleotides, the CDR3 is TGTGCCAGCAGCTTAAAGCAGGGCACTACGGGGCAGTACTTC. Its protein product is CASSLKQGTTGQYF.

V is TRBV6-5 and J is TRBJ2-3; weak D call: TRBD1 (5 bases). Trimming stripped 6 bases from V and 10 bases from J, with 14 bases between. Germline values: CDR1 MNHEY, CDR2 SVGAGI. There are 12 residues in the CDR3. CDR3 nucleotides: TGTGCCAGCAGGGGATCTTTAGGGGCGCAGTATTTT. Amino acid sequence: CASRGSLGAQYF.

V gene TRBV19 combines with J gene TRBJ2-7; no clear D gene. Trimming removed 2 bases at V and 3 bases at J, with 8 bases between. The CDR3 extends over 13 amino acids. Germline V lookup: CDR1 LNHDA, CDR2 SQIVND (reference sequence). The DNA of the CDR3 is TGTGCCAGTAGTATAAGACATATCTACGAGCAGTACTTC. The encoded protein is CASSIRHIYEQYF.

The chain uses TRBV6-1 and TRBJ2-5, with a tentative D call TRBD1 (5 bases). The V end was cut by 4 bases, the J end by 2 bases, with 11 bases between. The length of the CDR3 is 14 residues. Per the germline V gene, CDR1 is MNHNS and CDR2 is SASEGT. The CDR3 spells CASSAGPLQETQYF. In DNA, the CDR3 is TGTGCCAGCAGTGCAGGGCCGCTGCAAGAGACCCAGTACTTC.

J is TRBJ2-2 and V is TRBV5-1; 10 nucleotides match TRBD2. Germline V gene data show CDR1 as SGHRS and CDR2 as YFSETQ. Trimming at V came to 4 bases and at J to 3 bases, leaving 3 bases not matched to a gene. The CDR3 has 15 amino acids. The CDR3 nucleotides read TGCGCCAGCAGCCTCCTAGCGGGAGACACCGGGGAGCTGTTTTTT. Translation gives CASSLLAGDTGELFF.

This clone was counted many times. V usage is TRBV7-9 and J usage is TRBJ2-5; 8 nucleotides match TRBD2. The V gene end was trimmed by 5 bases and the J gene end by 3 bases; junction bases not matched to a gene: 11. Germline loops: CDR1 SEHNR, CDR2 FQNEAQ (reference sequence). The CDR3 spans 16 residues. DNA of the CDR3: TGTGCCAGCAGCAAAAGGCTAGCGGGCCTAGAAGAGACCCAGTACTTC. Translation gives CASSKRLAGLEETQYF.

This clone was picked up a small number of times. The rearrangement uses TRBV4-3 and TRBJ1-4, with 10 bases identical to TRBD1. CDR3 length: 16 residues. The trim removed 1 base at V and 6 bases at J, leaving 5 bases unmatched. Germline lookup yields CDR1 LGHNA and CDR2 YSLEER. In nucleotides, the CDR3 is TGCGCCAGCAGCCAAGTTTGGGACAGGGGTGATGAAAAACTGTTTTTT. This sequence encodes CASSQVWDRGDEKLFF.

The chain uses TRBV5-1 and TRBJ2-1; D might be TRBD2 (5 bases). Between the trimmed V and J ends, which lost 0 bases and 6 bases, there was a span of 13 bases. CDR1 is SGHRS, CDR2 YFSETQ, per germline. The CDR3 sequence is 15 residues long. CDR3 sequence (DNA): TGCGCCAGCAGCTTGGATGCTAGCCGGGGCAATGAGCAGTTCTTC. This translates into CASSLDASRGNEQFF.

The V call is TRBV5-1, the J call TRBJ2-2; D perhaps matches TRBD1 (5 bases). The V end lost 0 bases, the J end lost 5 bases, and 11 bases lay between the germline ends. CDR1 is SGHRS and CDR2 is YFSETQ in the germline V gene. This CDR3 contains 15 residues. CDR3 in amino acids: CASSLDLGDTGELFF. For the CDR3, the DNA is TGCGCCAGCAGCTTGGACTTAGGGGATACCGGGGAGCTGTTTTTT. Based on the CDR3 plus reference TRBV5-1 and TRBJ2-2, the full variable domain is KAGVTQTPRYLIKTRGQQVTLSCSPISGHRSVSWYQQTPGQGLQFLFEYFSETQRNKGNFPGRFSGRQFSNSRSEMNVSTLELGDSALYLCASSLDLGDTGELFFGEGSRLTVL.